The 2 T cell receptor beta chains given below trace back to one sample, sequenced in a study of identical twins. TCRdb reprocessed the 5' RACE reads with MiXCR, giving one entry per CDR3 protein. The repertoire holds fewer than 550,000 distinct CDR3 sequences, about 13% seen once, with approximately 1% in the top ten. These data were also reused for a study on yellow fever vaccine responses in identical twins.

What was sequenced was CD4+ T cells sorted from blood. These receptor sequences come from a young woman in good health.

The chain uses TRBV23-1 and TRBJ2-7, with D possibly being TRBD1 (5 bases). TRBV23-1 is classed as an ORF, of uncertain function. Between the trimmed V and J ends, which lost 9 bases and 3 bases, there was a span of 15 bases. The CDR3 is 13 residues long. CDR3: CASGADGCYEQYF. DNA of the CDR3: TGCGCCAGTGGGGCGGACGGCTGCTACGAGCAGTACTTC.

The chain combines TRBV2 with TRBJ2-2; 10 nucleotides match TRBD2. Germline CDR1 SNHLY, CDR2 FYNNEI. Trimming cost V 4 bases and J 4 bases; bases outside gene matches: 3. The CDR3 has 15 residues. The CDR3 region is CASSVAGGGTGELFF. CDR3 DNA: TGTGCCAGCAGTGTAGCGGGAGGAGGCACCGGGGAGCTGTTTTTT.